A single sample gave rise to the 30 T cell receptor beta chains below, sequenced in a study of cytomegalovirus exposure and HLA in healthy donors. The PCR made use of 60 Vbeta and 13 Jbeta primers. Sequencing used immunoSEQ multiplex PCR; TCRdb keeps in-frame clones, though not all of them. The sample includes 150,000 to 200,000 clones, about four fifths seen only once; the top ten take 7% to 9.5%. Material for sequencing was PBMCs. The origin of the receptors is a male donor in good health and CMV-seropositive.

This chain uses TRBV7-8 with TRBJ1-5; maybe TRBD1 (6 bases). Germline lookup yields CDR1 SGHVS and CDR2 FQNEAQ. Trimming took off 5 bases at V and 5 bases at J, with 19 bases between the two ends. This CDR3 has 16 amino acids. In DNA, the CDR3 is TGTGCCAGCAGCCTCGGTGCGGGGGCAGGGGATCAGCCCCAGCATTTT. Encoded protein: CASSLGAGAGDQPQHF. Together with reference TRBV7-8 and TRBJ1-5, the CDR3 gives the full variable domain: GAGVSQSPRYKVAKRGQDVALRCDPISGHVSLFWYQQALGQGPEFLTYFQNEAQLDKSGLPSDRFFAERPEGSVSTLKIQRTQQEDSAVYLCASSLGAGAGDQPQHFGDGTRLSIL.

This clone was observed once. V usage is TRBV4-2 and J usage is TRBJ1-4; D call uncertain. The CDR3 covers 14 residues. V was pared by 0 bases and J by 7 bases, with 9 bases between. The germline gives CDR1 LGHNA, CDR2 YNFKEQ. The CDR3 here is CASSQDRMAEKLFF. The CDR3 DNA reads as TGTGCCAGCAGCCAAGATCGTATGGCTGAAAAACTGTTTTTT.

This clone was seen a single time. The chain uses TRBV6-5 and TRBJ1-5; a weak D match, TRBD1 (5 bases). This CDR3 comprises 11 residues. The V gene's germline CDR1 is MNHEY and CDR2 SVGAGI. V lost 6 bases, J lost 14 bases, and 14 bases lay in between. CDR3 sequence reads: CASSYRGTEHF. The CDR3 DNA is TGTGCCAGCAGCTATCGTGGGACTGAGCATTTT.

For the CDR3, the DNA is TGTGCCAGCAGTCAATCTGCTTGGGGCTGGGATGAGCAGTTCTTC. It specifies CASSQSAWGWDEQFF. This chain links TRBV6-5 with TRBJ2-1, with a weak D call TRBD1 (5 bases). Looked up from germline, CDR1 is MNHEY and CDR2 is SVGAGI. The CDR3 length is 15 residues. Trimming shortened V by 5 bases and J by 8 bases, and 19 bases separated the two germline ends.

This clone appeared a few times. This rearrangement joins TRBV7-2 to TRBJ1-5, with D tentatively TRBD1 (6 bases). The germline V gene has CDR1 SGHTA and CDR2 FQGNSA. Between the trimmed V and J ends, which lost 8 bases and 6 bases, there was a span of 17 bases. The CDR3 contains 14 residues. The CDR3 nucleotides read TGTGCCAGCGGACCGTACAGGGACGCTCAGCCCCAGCATTTT. Its protein is CASGPYRDAQPQHF.

V usage is TRBV28 and J usage is TRBJ2-7, with 9 bases aligning to TRBD2. This CDR3 contains 14 residues. The V gene end was trimmed by 5 bases and the J gene end by 4 bases; junction bases not matched to a gene: 6. The germline V gene has CDR1 MDHEN and CDR2 SYDVKM. CDR3 nucleotide sequence: TGTGCCAGCAGTCAGCGGGAGGTCTTGTACGAGCAGTACTTC. It is translated as CASSQREVLYEQYF.

The chain uses TRBV6-6 and TRBJ1-5, with D maybe TRBD1 (5 bases). The germline V gene encodes CDR1 MNHNY and CDR2 SVGAGI (reference sequence). The V end was cut by 6 bases, the J end by 4 bases, with 16 bases between. The length of the CDR3 is 15 residues. CDR3 sequence: CASRASGLTNQPQHF. CDR3 bases: TGTGCCAGCAGGGCCTCGGGACTTACAAATCAGCCCCAGCATTTT.

In this sample, this clone turned up a few times. The CDR3 sequence is CASSQVKAAARNTEAFF. CDR3 in DNA: TGCGCCAGCAGCCAAGTGAAGGCGGCAGCCCGGAACACTGAAGCTTTCTTT. The rearrangement links TRBV4-1 to TRBJ1-1, with no clear D. The CDR3 has 17 residues. Between the trimmed V and J ends, which lost 1 base and 1 base, there was a span of 16 bases. CDR1 is MGHRA and CDR2 is YSYEKL in the germline V gene.

The rearrangement uses TRBV5-6 and TRBJ2-5, with TRBD2 matching 8 bases. The CDR3 sequence is 17 residues long. J was trimmed by 4 bases and V by 0 bases; bases with no gene match: 11. Germline CDR1 is SGHDT and CDR2 is YYEEEE. CDR3 in DNA: TGTGCCAGCAGCTTGGGGGCTTGGCGGGGGGTCGGAGAGACCCAGTACTTC. Its translation is CASSLGAWRGVGETQYF.

V usage is TRBV18 and J usage is TRBJ2-6, with 7 bases lining up with TRBD1. The J segment lost 0 bases and the V segment lost 0 bases, leaving 2 bases of the junction unmatched. The CDR3 is 17 amino acids. CDR1 and CDR2 (germline): KGHSH, LQKENI. CDR3 bases: TGTGCCAGCTCACCACCGACAGGGATCTCTGGGGCCAACGTCCTGACTTTC. This gives the protein CASSPPTGISGANVLTF.

In DNA form, the CDR3 reads TGTGCCAGCGGGCAGGGGCTTAATAATTCACCCCTCCACTTT. Its protein product is CASGQGLNNSPLHF. The chain combines TRBV6-5 with TRBJ1-6, with D perhaps TRBD1 (6 bases). The length of the CDR3 is 14 residues. In germline, CDR1 is MNHEY, CDR2 SVGAGI. Trimming pared 8 bases from V and 5 bases from J, leaving 13 bases between.

The rearrangement links TRBV7-2 to TRBJ1-6; no clear D. The CDR3 is 15 amino acids. Trimming left V 6 bases short and J 9 bases short, with 18 bases between. CDR1 SGHTA and CDR2 FQGNSA come from the germline V gene. Here the CDR3 reads CASSGLGGRGSPLHF. The CDR3 DNA is TGTGCCAGCAGTGGCTTAGGCGGGCGGGGTTCACCCCTCCACTTT.

As to this clone: One end of the junction does not line up with germline, which may come from a read error. This chain connects TRBV5-4 to TRBJ1-1, with D possibly TRBD1 on 6 matching bases. The CDR3 loop spans 13 amino acids. Per the germline V gene, CDR1 is SGHNT and CDR2 is YYREEE (reference sequence). CDR3 amino acids: CASRLDSHTEAFF. The CDR3 DNA reads TGTGCCAGCAGATTGGACAGCCACACTGAAGCTTTCTTT. Complete variable domain (other parts from reference TRBV5-4 and TRBJ1-1): ETGVTQSPTHLIKTRGQQVTLRCSSQSGHNTVSWYQQALGQGPQFIFQYYREEENGRGNFPPRFSGLQFPNYSSELNVNALELDDSALYLCASRLDSHTEAFFGQGTRLTVV.

The chain combines TRBV5-4 with TRBJ1-3; 8 nucleotides match TRBD1. This CDR3 is 17 amino acids long. V trimming: 4 bases; J trimming: 4 bases; junction bases outside the gene matches: 13. Germline values: CDR1 SGHNT, CDR2 YYREEE (reference sequence). In DNA, the CDR3 is TGTGCCAGCAGCCTTGGTCTGGGACAGGCGAAAGGAAACACCATATATTTT. It yields the protein CASSLGLGQAKGNTIYF.

The chain is built from TRBV7-9 and TRBJ1-1; the match to TRBD1 covers 7 bases. Germline CDR1 SEHNR, CDR2 FQNEAQ (reference sequence). Germline trimming cut 3 bases from V and 0 bases from J; bases unmatched to any gene: 7. The CDR3 extends over 16 amino acids. CDR3 region: CASSFGGGQLNTEAFF. CDR3 sequence (DNA): TGTGCCAGCAGCTTTGGAGGGGGACAGCTGAACACTGAAGCTTTCTTT.

The chain employs TRBV11-2 and TRBJ2-3; 9 nucleotides match TRBD1. The CDR3 extends over 13 amino acids. Germline loops: CDR1 SGHAT, CDR2 FQNNGV. V lost 1 base, J lost 12 bases, and 5 bases stayed unmatched. The CDR3 bases are TGTGCCAGCAGCTTAGCCGACAGGGGGTCACAGTATTTT. As protein: CASSLADRGSQYF.

This clone was seen only a few times. V gene TRBV10-1 combines with J gene TRBJ2-2; D ambiguous. The length of the CDR3 is 15 residues. V was shortened by 0 bases and J by 3 bases, with 8 bases between the two germline ends. Germline values: CDR1 WNHNN, CDR2 SYGVQD (reference sequence). CDR3 sequence: CASSESDTYTGELFF. In DNA, the CDR3 is TGCGCCAGCAGTGAGTCAGACACCTACACCGGGGAGCTGTTTTTT.

The CDR3 is CASSPNRLGADTQYF. The CDR3 DNA is TGTGCCAGCAGCCCTAACAGACTAGGGGCAGATACGCAGTATTTT. V usage is TRBV13 and J usage is TRBJ2-3, with TRBD2 as a possible D gene (6 bases). The CDR3 contains 15 residues. Trimming pared 5 bases from V and 4 bases from J, leaving 16 bases between. The germline V gene has CDR1 PRHDT and CDR2 FYEKMQ (reference sequence).

The chain carries TRBV19 and TRBJ2-7; maybe TRBD2 (6 bases). Trimming shortened V by 4 bases and J by 3 bases, and 10 bases separated the two germline ends. From germline, CDR1 is LNHDA and CDR2 SQIVND (reference sequence). The CDR3 extends over 13 amino acids. The CDR3 nucleotides are TGTGCCAGTAGTACGGGCGGGGTCTACGAGCAGTACTTC. Its protein is CASSTGGVYEQYF.

The chain links TRBV11-2 to TRBJ1-6, with unresolved D. The CDR3 has 15 residues. Trimming cost V 1 base and J 9 bases, with 13 bases left between them. Germline CDR1 SGHAT, CDR2 FQNNGV. CDR3 amino acids: CASSLVDREVSPLHF. The CDR3 nucleotides are TGTGCCAGCAGCTTAGTAGATAGGGAGGTTTCACCCCTCCACTTT.

The V and J genes are TRBV28 and TRBJ1-1; D not resolved. The V gene's germline CDR1 is MDHEN and CDR2 SYDVKM. CDR3 length: 11 amino acids. V shed 10 bases and J shed 8 bases, with 14 bases lying between them. CDR3 in DNA: TGTGCCACAAATCTATCGGGAGAAGCTTTCTTT. It is translated as CATNLSGEAFF.

This sequence joins TRBV6-6 and TRBJ1-3, with 7 bases identical to TRBD1. The V gene end was trimmed by 6 bases and the J gene end by 4 bases; junction bases not matched to a gene: 6. CDR3 size: 14 residues. CDR1 is MNHNY, CDR2 SVGAGI, per germline (reference sequence). In DNA form, the CDR3 reads TGTGCCAGCAGAAGAGGGACAGCCGGAAACACCATATATTTT. Translating it yields CASRRGTAGNTIYF.

The chain has TRBV7-9 and TRBJ2-4; a possible D gene is TRBD2 (6 bases). CDR3 length: 13 amino acids. V was cut by 5 bases and J by 9 bases, with 14 bases left in between. Germline-derived CDR1 and CDR2 are SEHNR and FQNEAQ (reference sequence). Here the CDR3 reads CASSLRPEGIQYF. The CDR3, as DNA: TGTGCCAGCAGCCTCAGGCCGGAGGGCATTCAGTACTTC.

V and J are TRBV5-1 and TRBJ1-2; no firm D call. CDR3 length equals 14 residues. The germline CDR1 and CDR2 sequences are SGHRS and YFSETQ. Trimming left V 4 bases short and J 5 bases short, with 15 bases between. CDR3 in amino acids: CASSPVGGEYGYTF. CDR3 bases: TGCGCCAGCAGCCCAGTAGGCGGGGAATATGGCTACACCTTC.

This chain joins TRBV27 and TRBJ2-7, with a weak D call TRBD2 (5 bases). CDR3 size: 13 residues. From germline, CDR1 is MNHEY and CDR2 SMNVEV (reference sequence). The V end lost 8 bases, the J end lost 3 bases, and 14 bases lay between the germline ends. CDR3 DNA sequence: TGTGCCAGCGCAAGTCGGGGATTCTACGAGCAGTACTTC. Residues: CASASRGFYEQYF.

The V and J genes are TRBV29-1 and TRBJ2-1; TRBD1 matches at 11 bases. This CDR3 is built from 15 residues. CDR1 is SQVTM, CDR2 ANQGSEA, per germline. V gave up 0 bases and J gave up 7 bases; unmatched junction bases: 5. Written as DNA, the CDR3 is TGCAGCGTTGAAGATACGGGACAGGGGGGTAATGAGCAGTTCTTC. This encodes CSVEDTGQGGNEQFF.

The V gene is TRBV5-4, the J gene TRBJ2-7; 8 bases align to TRBD1. Germline V gene data show CDR1 as SGHNT and CDR2 as YYREEE (reference sequence). V lost 3 bases and J lost 2; bases outside the gene matches: 13. This CDR3 spans 17 amino acids. The CDR3 nucleotides are TGTGCCAGCAGCTCTTCCAGGGGGCGCGGAGGAACCTACGAGCAGTACTTC. Protein sequence: CASSSSRGRGGTYEQYF.

The chain carries TRBV28 and TRBJ2-7, with D hard to call. Trimming removed 6 bases at V and 2 bases at J, with 11 bases between. This CDR3 is built from 13 residues. CDR1 is MDHEN and CDR2 is SYDVKM in the germline V gene. This CDR3 is CASSYPSTYEQYF. The CDR3 DNA is TGTGCCAGCAGCTACCCCTCTACCTACGAGCAGTACTTC.

The sample holds one count of this clone. The rearrangement uses TRBV6-5 and TRBJ1-5; D possibly corresponds to TRBD1 (5 bases). Between the trimmed V and J ends, which lost 6 bases and 11 bases, there was a span of 23 bases. Per germline, CDR1 MNHEY and CDR2 SVGAGI. CDR3 length: 15 amino acids. CDR3 residues: CASRPRRDRATAQHF. CDR3 in DNA: TGTGCCAGCAGGCCTAGGAGGGACCGGGCCACAGCCCAGCATTTT.

V and J are TRBV5-1 and TRBJ2-2; TRBD1 agrees at 7 bases. CDR3 length: 14 amino acids. Per germline, CDR1 SGHRS and CDR2 YFSETQ. V dropped 5 bases and J dropped 5; count of bases not matched to a gene: 6. CDR3 region: CASRALTGTGELFF. The CDR3 coding sequence is TGCGCCAGCAGGGCTTTGACAGGGACCGGGGAGCTGTTTTTT.